This T cell receptor (beta chain) is from a study of blood T cell repertoires in COVID-19. Across the study: In each case, the material was cDNA or gDNA derived from T cells, B-cell-depleted T cells, or PBMCs.

Original methodology: Nucleated cell counts were estimated from reference gene primer amplification. Only in-frame clones appear in the TCRdb table, and some are missing; sequencing was by immunoSEQ multiplex PCR. The V and J calls and clone size were taken over from that table, and D and trimming were inferred from the DNA. Here the sample spans some 110,000 clones, more than 75% being singletons. Germline V gene sequence: CDR1 SGHRS, CDR2 YFSETQ. The CDR3 extends over 14 amino acids. The J segment lost 3 bases and the V segment lost 6 bases, leaving 8 bases of the junction unmatched. The rearrangement uses TRBV5-1 and TRBJ1-1; 7 positions agree with TRBD1. Material for sequencing was peripheral blood. The TCR sequence derives from a man in his forties or fifties with acute or convalescent COVID-19. Here the CDR3 reads CASTHGDSYTEAFF. The CDR3 nucleotides read TGCGCCAGCACCCACGGGGACAGCTACACTGAAGCTTTCTTT.